One T cell receptor (beta chain) is described in this entry. Its antigen is not identified. These data belong to a study of T cell responses to AZD1222 COVID-19 vaccine. General observations from the study: Clonal diversity was possibly underestimated, and white British individuals and females predominated among donors. Scientists sampled the repertoires only once the peak T cell response had passed.

Measured with immunoSEQ multiplex PCR; TCRdb has only the in-frame clones, and not every one. The repertoire holds about 72,000 clones, with over 75% as singletons. With 4 bases removed from V and 6 bases from J, the gap between germline ends came to 23 bases. This CDR3 has 17 residues. Germline loops: CDR1 SGHRS, CDR2 YFSETQ. The sample here was peripheral blood, taken on day 0 of AZD1222 vaccination. The clonotype comes from an adult in good health. This sequence joins TRBV5-1 and TRBJ2-1; D is possibly TRBD2 (5 bases). The CDR3 protein is CASSGKPTAGTGNEQFF. CDR3 in DNA: TGCGCCAGCAGCGGAAAACCTACGGCGGGCACGGGCAATGAGCAGTTCTTC. Drawing the rest from reference TRBV5-1 and TRBJ2-1, the complete variable domain is KAGVTQTPRYLIKTRGQQVTLSCSPISGHRSVSWYQQTPGQGLQFLFEYFSETQRNKGNFPGRFSGRQFSNSRSEMNVSTLELGDSALYLCASSGKPTAGTGNEQFFGPGTRLTVL.